A selection of T cell receptor beta chains follows, all from one sample in a study of beta chain features in type 1 diabetes. Assay used: immunoSEQ multiplex PCR; TCRdb lists only in-frame clones, some missing. The sample shows roughly 240,000 clones, roughly 15% of them seen only once. The specimen sequenced was naive CD4+ T cells from blood. Receptors were obtained from a woman between 40 and 55 years old in good health. Both conserved end residues are part of each CDR3. D genes are given only for firm matches. Rows give clone size only sometimes, using once, few, many, or a class for an expanded clone.

>TRBJ2-2|TRBV6-5|few|-
CASSYWGGPTGELFF
TGTGCCAGCAGTTACTGGGGGGGCCCCACCGGGGAGCTGTTTTTT
>TRBJ2-1|TRBV4-1|-|TRBD1
CASSQVLGQGGNEQFF
TGCGCCAGCAGCCAAGTACTCGGACAGGGTGGCAATGAGCAGTTCTTC
>TRBJ2-4|TRBV7-9|many|-
CASSLEADIQYF
TGTGCCAGCAGCTTAGAGGCGGACATTCAGTACTTC
>TRBJ2-5|TRBV4-3|-|-
CASSQEGYRRGETQYF
TGCGCCAGCAGCCAAGAAGGCTACAGGAGGGGAGAGACCCAGTACTTC
>TRBJ1-5|TRBV19|few|TRBD1
CASSPGGRQPQHF
TGTGCCAGTAGCCCAGGGGGACGGCAGCCCCAGCATTTT
>TRBJ2-3|TRBV7-9|-|TRBD2
CASSYWAGDTDTQYF
TGTGCCAGCAGCTATTGGGCGGGGGACACAGATACGCAGTATTTT
>TRBJ2-1|TRBV2|-|TRBD2
CASSVTTLAGANEQFF
TGTGCCAGCAGCGTGACGACACTAGCGGGGGCCAATGAGCAGTTCTTC
>TRBJ1-6|TRBV5-1|few|TRBD1
CASSLGQGASNSPLHF
TGCGCCAGCAGCTTGGGACAGGGGGCTTCTAATTCACCCCTCCACTTT
>TRBJ2-7|TRBV11-2|-|-
CASRTGQYAYEQYF
TGTGCCAGCAGAACAGGACAGTATGCCTACGAGCAGTACTTC
>TRBJ2-1|TRBV5-6|-|-
CASSLVFGPGSNEQFF
TGTGCCAGCAGCTTGGTCTTTGGTCCAGGGTCCAATGAGCAGTTCTTC
>TRBJ2-5|TRBV11-2|once|TRBD2
CASSPRGGGGITETQYF
TGTGCCAGCAGCCCTAGAGGAGGCGGGGGGATCACAGAGACCCAGTACTTC
>TRBJ2-5|TRBV2|-|-
CAAASAETQYF
TGTGCAGCAGCTAGCGCTGAGACCCAGTACTTC
>TRBJ2-1|TRBV6-1|few|TRBD2
CASRTGGSNEQFF
TGTGCCAGCAGGACGGGGGGAAGCAATGAGCAGTTCTTC
>TRBJ1-5|TRBV19|few|-
CASSIGGWGNQPQHF
TGTGCCAGTAGTATAGGAGGGTGGGGTAATCAGCCCCAGCATTTT
>TRBJ2-2|TRBV2|few|TRBD1
CASSDPGQAAFTGELFF
TGTGCCAGCAGTGACCCAGGACAGGCCGCTTTCACCGGGGAGCTGTTTTTT
>TRBJ1-2|TRBV5-1|-|-
CASSLGPRVGRGGDGYTF
TGCGCCAGCAGCCTGGGGCCGCGAGTAGGTCGCGGGGGTGATGGCTACACCTTC
>TRBJ1-2|TRBV29-1|-|TRBD1
CSVRDRGTYGYTF
TGCAGCGTTCGGGACAGGGGGACATATGGCTACACCTTC
>TRBJ1-5|TRBV18|-|TRBD1
CASSPLARGSWPQHF
TGTGCCAGCTCACCACTGGCCAGGGGGTCGTGGCCCCAGCATTTT
>TRBJ1-1|TRBV6-1|-|-
CASSERGWPEAFF
TGTGCCAGCAGTGAACGAGGGTGGCCCGAAGCTTTCTTT
>TRBJ2-1|TRBV2|few|-
CASSAYTQNEQFF
TGTGCCAGCAGTGCGTACACCCAAAATGAGCAGTTCTTC
>TRBJ2-2|TRBV5-6|-|TRBD1
CASGQGRAGGELFF
TGTGCCAGTGGACAGGGGCGTGCGGGCGGGGAGCTGTTTTTT
>TRBJ1-2|TRBV6-6|-|-
CASSYFGGRDGYTF
TGTGCCAGCAGTTACTTCGGGGGGAGGGATGGCTACACCTTC
>TRBJ2-3|TRBV13|many|-
CASSLTTTDTQYF
TGTGCCAGCAGCCTGACTACCACAGATACGCAGTATTTT
>TRBJ2-2|TRBV1|-|-
CTSSQDGRGGRTGELFF
TGCACCAGCAGCCAAGACGGGCGGGGGGGCCGCACCGGGGAGCTGTTTTTT
>TRBJ1-2|TRBV6-5|-|TRBD1
CASSPTGRKSGYTF
TGTGCCAGCAGCCCGACAGGGAGGAAGAGTGGCTACACCTTC
>TRBJ1-1|TRBV5-4|few|TRBD1
CASSSQGAQGSEAFF
TGTGCCAGCAGCTCACAGGGGGCGCAGGGCTCTGAAGCTTTCTTT
>TRBJ1-5|TRBV28|-|-
CASSRQVSNQPQHF
TGTGCCAGCAGCAGACAGGTTAGCAATCAGCCCCAGCATTTT
>TRBJ2-7|TRBV7-6|-|TRBD1
CASSIGQVLYEQYF
TGTGCCAGCAGCATCGGACAGGTTTTATACGAGCAGTACTTC
>TRBJ2-1|TRBV5-5|-|TRBD2
CASSAPSGLGNEQFF
TGTGCCAGCAGCGCACCTAGCGGCCTCGGGAATGAGCAGTTCTTC
>TRBJ2-7|TRBV27|few|-
CASRGGLAAYEQYF
TGTGCCAGCAGGGGTGGGCTAGCCGCCTACGAGCAGTACTTC
>TRBJ2-4|TRBV7-2|-|TRBD2
CASSTGTSGGVVQYF
TGTGCCAGCAGCACGGGGACTAGCGGGGGTGTGGTTCAGTACTTC
>TRBJ2-3|TRBV4-2|few|-
CASSQEGGIGLDTQYF
TGTGCCAGCAGCCAAGAGGGCGGGATCGGTTTAGATACGCAGTATTTT
>TRBJ2-3|TRBV12-5|-|-
CASGFFAGVTDTQYF
TGTGCTAGTGGTTTTTTCGCAGGGGTTACAGATACGCAGTATTTT
>TRBJ2-2|TRBV4-1|few|-
CASRQPTSTGELFF
TGCGCCAGCAGACAACCGACAAGTACCGGGGAGCTGTTTTTT
>TRBJ1-6|TRBV7-9|few|TRBD1
CASTLGQNNSPLHF
TGTGCCAGCACCCTGGGACAGAATAATTCACCCCTCCACTTT